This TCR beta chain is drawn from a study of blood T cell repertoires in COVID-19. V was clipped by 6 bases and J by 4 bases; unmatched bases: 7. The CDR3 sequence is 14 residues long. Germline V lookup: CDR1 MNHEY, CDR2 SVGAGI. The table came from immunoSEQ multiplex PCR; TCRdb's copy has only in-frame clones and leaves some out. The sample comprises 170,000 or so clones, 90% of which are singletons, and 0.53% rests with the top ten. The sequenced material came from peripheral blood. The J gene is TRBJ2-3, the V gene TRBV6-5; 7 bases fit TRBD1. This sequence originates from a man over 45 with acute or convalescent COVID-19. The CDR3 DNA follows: TGTGCCAGCAGCGTTAGACAGGGTGCAGATACGCAGTATTTT. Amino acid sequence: CASSVRQGADTQYF.